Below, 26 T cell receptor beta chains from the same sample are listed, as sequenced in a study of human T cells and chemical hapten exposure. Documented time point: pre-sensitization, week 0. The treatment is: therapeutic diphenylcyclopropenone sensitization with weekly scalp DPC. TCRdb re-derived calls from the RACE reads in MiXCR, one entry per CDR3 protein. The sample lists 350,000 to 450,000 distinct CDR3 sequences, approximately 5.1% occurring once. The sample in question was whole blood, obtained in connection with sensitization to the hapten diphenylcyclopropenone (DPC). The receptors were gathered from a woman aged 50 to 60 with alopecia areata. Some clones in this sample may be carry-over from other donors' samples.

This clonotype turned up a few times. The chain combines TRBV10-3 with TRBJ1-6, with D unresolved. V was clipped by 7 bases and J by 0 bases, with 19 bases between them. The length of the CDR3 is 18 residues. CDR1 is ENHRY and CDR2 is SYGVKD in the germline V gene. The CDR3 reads CAIKGGPQSNSYNSPLHF. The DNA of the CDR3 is TGTGCCATCAAAGGAGGCCCCCAATCCAACTCCTATAATTCACCCCTCCACTTT.

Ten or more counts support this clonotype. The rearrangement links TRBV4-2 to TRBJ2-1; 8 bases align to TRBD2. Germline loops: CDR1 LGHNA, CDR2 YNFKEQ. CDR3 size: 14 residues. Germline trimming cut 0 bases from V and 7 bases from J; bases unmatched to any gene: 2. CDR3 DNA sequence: TGTGCCAGCAGCCAAGAGGGACTAGGAAATGAGCAGTTCTTC. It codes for CASSQEGLGNEQFF.

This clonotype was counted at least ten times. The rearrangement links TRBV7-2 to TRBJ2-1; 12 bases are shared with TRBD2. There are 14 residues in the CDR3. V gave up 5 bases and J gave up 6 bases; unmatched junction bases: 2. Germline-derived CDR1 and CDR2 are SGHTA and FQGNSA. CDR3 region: CASSRTSGANEQFF. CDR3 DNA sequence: TGTGCCAGCAGCCGGACTAGCGGGGCCAATGAGCAGTTCTTC.

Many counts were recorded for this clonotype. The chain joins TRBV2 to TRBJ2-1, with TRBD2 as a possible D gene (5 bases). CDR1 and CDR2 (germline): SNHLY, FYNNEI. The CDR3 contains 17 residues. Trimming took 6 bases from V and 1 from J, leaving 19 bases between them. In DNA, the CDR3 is TGTGCCAGCAGGATCGGGGTCCAGTCCATGTCCTACAATGAGCAGTTCTTC. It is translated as CASRIGVQSMSYNEQFF.

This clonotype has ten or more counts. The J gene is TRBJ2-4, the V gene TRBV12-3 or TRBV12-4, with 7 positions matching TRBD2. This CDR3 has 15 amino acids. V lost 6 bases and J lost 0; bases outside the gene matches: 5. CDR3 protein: CASSRAGVAKNIQYF. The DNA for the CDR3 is TGTGCCAGCAGCCGTGCGGGGGTAGCCAAAAACATTCAGTACTTC.

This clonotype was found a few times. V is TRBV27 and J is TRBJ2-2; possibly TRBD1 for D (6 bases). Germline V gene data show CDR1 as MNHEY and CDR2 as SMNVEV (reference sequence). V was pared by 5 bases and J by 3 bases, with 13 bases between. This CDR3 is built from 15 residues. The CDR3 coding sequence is TGTGCCAGCAGTCAGAGCAGGGGCGACACCGGGGAGCTGTTTTTT. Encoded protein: CASSQSRGDTGELFF.

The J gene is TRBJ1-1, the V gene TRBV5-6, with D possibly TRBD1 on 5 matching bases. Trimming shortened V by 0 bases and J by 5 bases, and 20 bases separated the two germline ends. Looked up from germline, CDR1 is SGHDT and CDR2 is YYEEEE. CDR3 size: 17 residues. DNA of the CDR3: TGTGCCAGCAGCTTGGCCTCAGGGACGCGTGGGGGAACTGAAGCTTTCTTT. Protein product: CASSLASGTRGGTEAFF.

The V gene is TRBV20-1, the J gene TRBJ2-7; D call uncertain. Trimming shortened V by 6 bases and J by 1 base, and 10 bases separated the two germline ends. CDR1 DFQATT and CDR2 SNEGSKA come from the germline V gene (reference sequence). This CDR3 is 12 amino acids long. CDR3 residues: CSARPLSYEQYF. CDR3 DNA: TGCAGTGCCAGACCCCTATCCTACGAGCAGTACTTC.

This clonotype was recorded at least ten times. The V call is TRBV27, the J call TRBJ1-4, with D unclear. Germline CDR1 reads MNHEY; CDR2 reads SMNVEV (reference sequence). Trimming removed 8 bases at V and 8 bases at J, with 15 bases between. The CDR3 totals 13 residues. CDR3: CASATGYREKLFF. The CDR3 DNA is TGTGCCAGCGCAACCGGGTACCGGGAAAAACTGTTTTTT.

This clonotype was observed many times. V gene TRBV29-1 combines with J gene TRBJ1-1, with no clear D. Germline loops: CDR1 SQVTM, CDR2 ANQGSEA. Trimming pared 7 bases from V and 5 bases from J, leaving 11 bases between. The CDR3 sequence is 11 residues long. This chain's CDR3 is CSGSGATEAFF. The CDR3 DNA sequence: TGCAGCGGGTCGGGAGCAACTGAAGCTTTCTTT.

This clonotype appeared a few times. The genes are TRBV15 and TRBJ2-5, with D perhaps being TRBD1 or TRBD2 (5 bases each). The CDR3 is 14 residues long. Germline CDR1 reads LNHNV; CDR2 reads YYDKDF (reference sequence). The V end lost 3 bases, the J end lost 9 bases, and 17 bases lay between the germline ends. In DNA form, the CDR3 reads TGTGCCACCAGCAGGGGACCCTCTTTAGGAGCCCAGTACTTC. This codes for CATSRGPSLGAQYF.

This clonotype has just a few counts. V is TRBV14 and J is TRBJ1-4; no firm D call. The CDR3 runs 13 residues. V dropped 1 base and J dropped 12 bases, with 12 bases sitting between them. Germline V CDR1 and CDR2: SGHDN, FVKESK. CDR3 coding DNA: TGTGCCAGCAGCCAAGTGGCCCTCGCGGAACTGTTTTTT. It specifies CASSQVALAELFF.

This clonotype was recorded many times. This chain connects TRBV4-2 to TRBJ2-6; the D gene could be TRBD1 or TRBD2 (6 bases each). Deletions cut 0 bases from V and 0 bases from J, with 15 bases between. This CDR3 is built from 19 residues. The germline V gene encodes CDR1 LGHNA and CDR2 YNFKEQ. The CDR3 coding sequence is TGTGCCAGCAGCCAAGATCGGGGGCCCGGTGGCTCTGGGGCCAACGTCCTGACTTTC. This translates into CASSQDRGPGGSGANVLTF.

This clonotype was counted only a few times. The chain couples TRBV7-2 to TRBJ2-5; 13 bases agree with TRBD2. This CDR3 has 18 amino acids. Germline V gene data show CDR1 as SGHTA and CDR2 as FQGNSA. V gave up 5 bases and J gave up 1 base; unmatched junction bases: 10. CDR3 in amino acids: CASSPLGLAGQTQETQYF. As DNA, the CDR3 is TGTGCCAGCAGCCCCCTGGGACTAGCGGGACAAACCCAAGAGACCCAGTACTTC. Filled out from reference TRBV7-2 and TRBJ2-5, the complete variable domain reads GAGVSQSPSNKVTEKGKDVELRCDPISGHTALYWYRQSLGQGLEFLIYFQGNSAPDKSGLPSDRFSAERTGGSVSTLTIQRTQQEDSAVYLCASSPLGLAGQTQETQYFGPGTRLLVL.

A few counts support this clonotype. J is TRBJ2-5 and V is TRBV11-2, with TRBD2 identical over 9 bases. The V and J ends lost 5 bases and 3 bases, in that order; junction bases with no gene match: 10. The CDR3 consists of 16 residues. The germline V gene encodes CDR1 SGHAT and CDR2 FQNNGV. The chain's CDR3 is CASSPWGGGAEETQYF. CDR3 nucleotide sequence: TGTGCCAGCAGCCCCTGGGGCGGGGGGGCAGAAGAGACCCAGTACTTC.

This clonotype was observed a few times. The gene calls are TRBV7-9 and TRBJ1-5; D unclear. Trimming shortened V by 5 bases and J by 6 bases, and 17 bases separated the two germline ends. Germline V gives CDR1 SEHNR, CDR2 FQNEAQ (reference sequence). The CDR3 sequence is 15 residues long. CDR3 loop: CASSPTGPGTQPQHF. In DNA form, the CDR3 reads TGTGCCAGCAGCCCGACCGGGCCCGGTACTCAGCCCCAGCATTTT.

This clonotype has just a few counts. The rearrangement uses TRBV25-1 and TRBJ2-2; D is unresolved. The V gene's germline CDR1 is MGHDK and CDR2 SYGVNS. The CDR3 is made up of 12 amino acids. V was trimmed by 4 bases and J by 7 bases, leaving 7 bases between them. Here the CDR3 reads CASSVKFGELFF. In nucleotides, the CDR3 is TGTGCCAGCAGTGTAAAATTCGGGGAGCTGTTTTTT.

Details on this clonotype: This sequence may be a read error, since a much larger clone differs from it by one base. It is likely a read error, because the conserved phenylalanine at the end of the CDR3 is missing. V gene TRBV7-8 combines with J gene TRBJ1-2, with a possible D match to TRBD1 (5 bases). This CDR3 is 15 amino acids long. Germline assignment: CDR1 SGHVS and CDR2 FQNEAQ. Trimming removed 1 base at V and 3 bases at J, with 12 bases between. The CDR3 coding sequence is TGTGCCAGCAGCTTAGGGCGGGACGGCGACTATGGCTACACCTAC. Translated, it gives CASSLGRDGDYGYTY.

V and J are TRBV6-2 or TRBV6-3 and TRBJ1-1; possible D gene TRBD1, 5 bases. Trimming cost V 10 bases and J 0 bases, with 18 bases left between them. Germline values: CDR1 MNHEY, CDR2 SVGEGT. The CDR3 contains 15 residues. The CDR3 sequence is CATLDRGRLNTEAFF. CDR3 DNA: TGTGCCACCCTGGATAGGGGCCGACTGAACACTGAAGCTTTCTTT.

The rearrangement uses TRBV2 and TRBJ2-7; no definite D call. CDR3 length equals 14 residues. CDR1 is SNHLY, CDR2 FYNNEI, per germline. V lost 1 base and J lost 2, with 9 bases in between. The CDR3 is CASSEVGVPYEQYF. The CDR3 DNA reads TGTGCCAGCAGTGAAGTTGGCGTCCCCTACGAGCAGTACTTC.

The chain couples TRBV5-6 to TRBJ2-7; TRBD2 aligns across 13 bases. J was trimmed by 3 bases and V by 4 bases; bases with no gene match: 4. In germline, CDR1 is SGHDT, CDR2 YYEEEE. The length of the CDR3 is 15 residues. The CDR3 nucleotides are TGTGCCAGCAGCCTGGGACTAGCGGGATACTACGAGCAGTACTTC. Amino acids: CASSLGLAGYYEQYF.

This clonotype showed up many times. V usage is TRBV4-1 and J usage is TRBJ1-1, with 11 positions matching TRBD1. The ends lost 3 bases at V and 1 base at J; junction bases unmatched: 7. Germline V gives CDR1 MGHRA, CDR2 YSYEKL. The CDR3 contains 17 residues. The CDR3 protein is CASSHPGQGAKNTEAFF. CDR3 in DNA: TGCGCCAGCAGCCATCCCGGACAGGGGGCCAAGAACACTGAAGCTTTCTTT.

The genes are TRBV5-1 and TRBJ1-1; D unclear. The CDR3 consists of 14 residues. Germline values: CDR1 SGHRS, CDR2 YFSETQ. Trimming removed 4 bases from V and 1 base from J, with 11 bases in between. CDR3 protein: CASSTAARNTEAFF. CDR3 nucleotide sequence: TGCGCCAGCAGCACGGCCGCACGGAACACTGAAGCTTTCTTT. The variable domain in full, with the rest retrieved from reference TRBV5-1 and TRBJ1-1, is KAGVTQTPRYLIKTRGQQVTLSCSPISGHRSVSWYQQTPGQGLQFLFEYFSETQRNKGNFPGRFSGRQFSNSRSEMNVSTLELGDSALYLCASSTAARNTEAFFGQGTRLTVV.

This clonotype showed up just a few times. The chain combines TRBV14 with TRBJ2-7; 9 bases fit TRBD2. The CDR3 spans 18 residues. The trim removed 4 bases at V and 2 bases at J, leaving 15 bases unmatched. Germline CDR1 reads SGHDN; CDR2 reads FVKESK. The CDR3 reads CASSPDGGPSGIAYEQYF. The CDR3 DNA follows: TGTGCCAGCAGCCCAGACGGGGGACCTAGCGGGATTGCCTACGAGCAGTACTTC.

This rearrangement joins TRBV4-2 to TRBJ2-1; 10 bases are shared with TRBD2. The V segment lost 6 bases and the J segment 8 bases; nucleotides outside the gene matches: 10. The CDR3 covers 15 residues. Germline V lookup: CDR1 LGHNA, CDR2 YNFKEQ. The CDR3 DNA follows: TGTGCCAGCAGACTCACTAGCGGGACTTCGGATGAGCAGTTCTTC. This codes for CASRLTSGTSDEQFF.

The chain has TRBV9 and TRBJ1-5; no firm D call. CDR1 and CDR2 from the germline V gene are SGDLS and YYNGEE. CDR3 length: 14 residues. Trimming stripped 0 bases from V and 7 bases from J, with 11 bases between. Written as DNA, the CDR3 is TGTGCCAGCAGCGTAGAGGACGGGAACCAGCCCCAGCATTTT. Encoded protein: CASSVEDGNQPQHF.